One and the same sample provided the 26 T cell receptor beta chains below, sequenced in a study of PD-1 blockade in classical Hodgkin lymphoma. Sample time point: cycle 4 day 1 (C4D1), after 6 weeks of nivolumab. All trial patients relapsed after autologous stem cell transplantation. The assay was immunoSEQ multiplex PCR, and TCRdb's table has in-frame clones only and misses some. The sample consists of 20,000 to 30,000 clones, around 80% of them appearing once. The sample here was peripheral blood mononuclear cells (PBMCs), taken before the fourth cycle of nivolumab. These TCRs come from a human donor with classical Hodgkin lymphoma.

This clone was picked up a small number of times. The chain has TRBV29-1 and TRBJ1-3, with D possibly matching TRBD1 (5 bases). Germline V gene sequence: CDR1 SQVTM, CDR2 ANQGSEA. The CDR3 spans 14 residues. V was cut by 4 bases and J by 0 bases, with 10 bases left in between. The CDR3 nucleotides are TGCAGCGTTGCCGGGACCACCTCTGGAAACACCATATATTTT. It specifies CSVAGTTSGNTIYF.

The chain's CDR3 is CASSPRIQGETQYF. As DNA, the CDR3 is TGTGCCAGCAGCCCGCGGATACAGGGAGAGACCCAGTACTTC. The chain is built from TRBV7-8 and TRBJ2-5; D may be TRBD1 (6 bases). V was trimmed by 5 bases and J by 4 bases, leaving 14 bases between them. CDR1 and CDR2 from the germline V gene are SGHVS and FQNEAQ. The CDR3 runs 14 residues.

The gene calls are TRBV21-1 and TRBJ2-7. TRBV21-1 is given as a pseudogene. CDR3 length equals 13 residues. CDR3 residues: CASSKSFEGGQYF. CDR3 nucleotide sequence: TGTGCCAGCAGCAAAAGCTTCGAGGGGGGGCAGTACTTC.

The V gene is TRBV5-8, the J gene TRBJ1-2; perhaps TRBD1 as D (5 bases). Per the germline V gene, CDR1 is SGHTS and CDR2 is YDEGEE. The CDR3 is made up of 12 amino acids. Trimming left V 2 bases short and J 4 bases short, with 6 bases between. The CDR3 here is CASSFGTYGYTF. DNA of the CDR3: TGTGCCAGCAGCTTCGGGACCTATGGCTACACCTTC.

CDR3 residues: CATSRAPPGIQPQHF. In DNA form, the CDR3 reads TGTGCCACCAGCAGAGCCCCCCCTGGTATTCAGCCCCAGCATTTT. The chain combines TRBV15 with TRBJ1-5; D not certain. CDR1 and CDR2 from the germline V gene are LNHNV and YYDKDF (reference sequence). The V end was cut by 1 base, the J end by 6 bases, with 13 bases between. CDR3 length: 15 residues.

The chain carries TRBV11-2 and TRBJ1-1; D unclear. This CDR3 contains 13 residues. CDR1 SGHAT and CDR2 FQNNGV come from the germline V gene. Trimming removed 4 bases from V and 7 bases from J, with 13 bases in between. CDR3 sequence (DNA): TGTGCCAGCAGCTCCGACCTCGGCGGTGAAGCTTTCTTT. Translation gives CASSSDLGGEAFF. Using reference TRBV11-2 and TRBJ1-1 for the parts outside the CDR3, the full variable domain is EAGVAQSPRYKIIEKRQSVAFWCNPISGHATLYWYQQILGQGPKLLIQFQNNGVVDDSQLPKDRFSAERLKGVDSTLKIQPAKLEDSAVYLCASSSDLGGEAFFGQGTRLTVV.

About this clone itself: At one end the junction does not follow the germline gene, possibly because of a read error. Other DNA sequences in this sample translate to the same CDR3. The chain employs TRBV7-8 and TRBJ1-1; TRBD1 is a possible D gene (6 bases). The CDR3 is 14 residues long. The germline V gene encodes CDR1 SGHVS and CDR2 FQNEAQ. CDR3 bases: TGTGCTAGCAGCCTAACCAGGGGTCGAACTGAAGCTTTCTTT. Protein: CASSLTRGRTEAFF.

The chain carries TRBV30 and TRBJ2-1; 8 bases agree with TRBD1. CDR1 GTSNPN and CDR2 SVGIG come from the germline V gene (reference sequence). This CDR3 region has 15 residues. The V and J ends lost 8 bases and 7 bases, in that order; junction bases with no gene match: 16. This CDR3 reads CAGLRQGAGGNEQFF. CDR3 in DNA: TGTGCCGGATTACGCCAGGGGGCAGGGGGTAATGAGCAGTTCTTC.

The chain carries TRBV19 and TRBJ2-7; D possibly corresponds to TRBD1 (6 bases). The CDR3 has 16 residues. Trimming removed 0 bases from V and 2 bases from J, with 14 bases in between. Germline assignment: CDR1 LNHDA and CDR2 SQIVND (reference sequence). The CDR3 coding sequence is TGTGCCAGTAGTATAGATTCCGGGACAAGCGCCTACGAGCAGTACTTC. This encodes CASSIDSGTSAYEQYF.

The J gene is TRBJ2-6, the V gene TRBV9, with 9 bases fitting TRBD1. The junction had 10 bases not matched to a gene; V was cut back by 6 bases and J by 0 bases. This CDR3 region has 18 residues. Germline V lookup: CDR1 SGDLS, CDR2 YYNGEE. CDR3 amino acids: CASTATGTGYSGANVLTF. DNA for the CDR3: TGTGCCAGCACCGCGACCGGGACAGGGTACTCTGGGGCCAACGTCCTGACTTTC.

By share, this clone ranks as medium-sized. The CDR3 reads CASSLGSFYNSPLHF. The CDR3 nucleotides read TGTGCCAGCAGCTTAGGCAGCTTCTATAATTCACCCCTCCACTTT. The rearrangement uses TRBV7-2 and TRBJ1-6, with unresolved D. The CDR3 length is 15 residues. Germline CDR1 SGHTA, CDR2 FQGNSA. Deletions cut 1 base from V and 3 bases from J, with 7 bases between.

The chain has TRBV7-3 and TRBJ1-4; TRBD1 matches 8 bases. The CDR3 totals 15 residues. Per germline, CDR1 SGHTA and CDR2 FQGTGA. V shed 5 bases, J shed 8 bases, and the junction held 10 bases outside the gene matches. CDR3 in DNA: TGTGCCAGCAGCCCCGGCAGGGGGCGAGGGGAAAAACTGTTTTTT. Translated: CASSPGRGRGEKLFF.

J is TRBJ2-3 and V is TRBV4-3, with D perhaps TRBD1 or TRBD2 (5 bases each). Germline V CDR1 and CDR2: LGHNA, YSLEER. The CDR3 contains 16 residues. V was clipped by 0 bases and J by 0 bases, with 10 bases between them. The CDR3 DNA follows: TGCGCCAGCAGCCAAGATCGGGACCAGAGCACAGATACGCAGTATTTT. Translating gives CASSQDRDQSTDTQYF.

The rearrangement links TRBV5-6 to TRBJ1-6, with 9 nucleotides matching TRBD1. The CDR3 has 15 residues. The germline V gene encodes CDR1 SGHDT and CDR2 YYEEEE. The V and J ends lost 7 bases and 6 bases, in that order; junction bases with no gene match: 8. The CDR3: CASDRRGQGNSPLHF. The CDR3, as DNA: TGTGCCAGCGACCGGAGGGGACAGGGTAATTCACCCCTCCACTTT.

The table lists this clone with a few counts. The chain uses TRBV27 and TRBJ2-7; the match to TRBD1 covers 8 bases. V was clipped by 5 bases and J by 9 bases; unmatched bases: 6. Germline V gene sequence: CDR1 MNHEY, CDR2 SMNVEV (reference sequence). The CDR3 consists of 12 residues. The CDR3 is CASSLGQGRQYF. CDR3 DNA: TGTGCCAGCAGTCTAGGACAGGGTCGGCAGTACTTC.

V is TRBV10-3 and J is TRBJ1-1; possibly TRBD1 for D (5 bases). This CDR3 spans 15 amino acids. Trimming removed 1 base at V and 3 bases at J, with 12 bases between. Germline V CDR1 and CDR2: ENHRY, SYGVKD. Written as DNA, the CDR3 is TGTGCCATCAGTGAGTTCCTCGGGACCCACACTGAAGCTTTCTTT. Protein sequence: CAISEFLGTHTEAFF.

This clone was detected only a few times. This sequence joins TRBV19 and TRBJ1-2; 8 bases fit TRBD1. CDR3 length: 14 residues. Per the germline V gene, CDR1 is LNHDA and CDR2 is SQIVND (reference sequence). Losses at the gene ends were 3 bases for V and 6 bases for J; bases not matched to a gene: 6. The CDR3 region has the DNA TGTGCCAGTAGTATCAACAGGGGGTTTGATGGCTACACCTTC. This gives the protein CASSINRGFDGYTF.

The genes are TRBV2 and TRBJ2-2; no clear D gene. Germline assignment: CDR1 SNHLY and CDR2 FYNNEI. The CDR3 has 14 residues. V shed 4 bases and J shed 7 bases, with 13 bases lying between them. This CDR3 is CASSVIVGFGELFF. The CDR3 nucleotides are TGTGCCAGCAGTGTCATAGTAGGGTTCGGGGAGCTGTTTTTT.

The chain joins TRBV5-1 to TRBJ2-7; weak D call: TRBD2 (6 bases). The CDR3 covers 14 residues. Germline V gene data show CDR1 as SGHRS and CDR2 as YFSETQ. The V end was cut by 3 bases, the J end by 5 bases, with 15 bases between. CDR3 bases: TGCGCCAGCAGCTCGGGGGTCGCCGGGAACGAGCAGTACTTC. It codes for CASSSGVAGNEQYF.

CDR3 sequence (DNA): TGTGCCAGCAGTTACTCCGCTAGCGGGGGATATGAGCAGTTCTTC. This encodes CASSYSASGGYEQFF. V is TRBV6-5 and J is TRBJ2-1; 10 bases match TRBD2. Germline CDR1 and CDR2: MNHEY and SVGAGI. The CDR3 contains 15 residues. J lost 8 bases, V lost 0 bases, and 4 bases had no gene match.

This clone has only one observation. This chain links TRBV28 with TRBJ1-6; D not resolved. The CDR3 is 13 residues long. Trimming removed 4 bases at V and 13 bases at J, with 14 bases between. The germline CDR1 and CDR2 sequences are MDHEN and SYDVKM. CDR3 residues: CASSWGGFAPLHF. For the CDR3, the DNA is TGTGCCAGCAGTTGGGGTGGTTTCGCGCCCCTCCACTTT. The complete variable domain, with remaining parts taken from reference TRBV28 and TRBJ1-6, reads DVKVTQSSRYLVKRTGEKVFLECVQDMDHENMFWYRQDPGLGLRLIYFSYDVKMKEKGDIPEGYSVSREKKERFSLILESASTNQTSMYLCASSWGGFAPLHFGNGTRLTVT.

The J gene is TRBJ2-3, the V gene TRBV6-6; no reliable D call. CDR1 and CDR2 from the germline V gene are MNHNY and SVGAGI (reference sequence). The length of the CDR3 is 12 residues. The V end lost 6 bases, the J end lost 2 bases, and 6 bases lay between the germline ends. CDR3 protein: CASRQSTDTQYF. In DNA, the CDR3 is TGTGCCAGCAGGCAATCCACAGATACGCAGTATTTT.

The V and J genes are TRBV5-6 and TRBJ2-1; D is undetermined. Germline V gene sequence: CDR1 SGHDT, CDR2 YYEEEE. V was pared by 2 bases and J by 9 bases, with 9 bases between. The CDR3 is 12 amino acids. CDR3 region: CASSFWALEQFF. The CDR3 region has the DNA TGTGCCAGCAGCTTCTGGGCCCTTGAGCAGTTCTTC.

The CDR3: CASSPRGGFTDTQYF. The CDR3 DNA sequence: TGTGCCAGTAGTCCCCGGGGGGGTTTCACAGATACGCAGTATTTT. The genes are TRBV19 and TRBJ2-3; 8 positions match TRBD2. Germline CDR1 reads LNHDA; CDR2 reads SQIVND (reference sequence). This CDR3 is built from 15 residues. V dropped 5 bases and J dropped 2; count of bases not matched to a gene: 6.

The CDR3 nucleotides are TGTGCCAGCAGCTTGGGACCCATCACAGATACGCAGTATTTT. Translated: CASSLGPITDTQYF. The chain links TRBV5-8 to TRBJ2-3; D is unresolved. V lost 0 bases to trimming and J lost 2 bases, with 7 bases between them. The CDR3 runs to 14 residues. CDR1 is SGHTS and CDR2 is YDEGEE in the germline V gene.

The chain's CDR3 is CASSLGTSGSVSYNEQFF. The CDR3 nucleotides read TGTGCCAGCAGCTTGGGGACTAGCGGGAGTGTTTCCTACAATGAGCAGTTCTTC. This sequence joins TRBV5-5 and TRBJ2-1, with 13 bases aligning to TRBD2. The CDR3 consists of 18 residues. The V segment lost 0 bases and the J segment 1 base; nucleotides outside the gene matches: 4. Looked up from germline, CDR1 is SGHKS and CDR2 is YYEKEE (reference sequence).